Listed here are 15 T cell receptor beta chains from one sample, sequenced in a study of PD-L1 blockade in urothelial cancer. Clones were sequenced by immunoSEQ multiplex PCR, and TCRdb holds only the in-frame ones, with some missing. Found here are 80,000 to 95,000 clones, roughly 85% of them singletons; the top ten hold around 7.7%. Regarding time point: peripheral blood 6 weeks after treatment start. The sample in question was PBMCs, obtained around atezolizumab (anti-PD-L1) treatment. All receptors come from a man between 65 and 80 years old with urothelial cancer.

The chain combines TRBV5-1 with TRBJ2-1; D might be TRBD1 (6 bases). Germline values: CDR1 SGHRS, CDR2 YFSETQ. With 1 base removed from V and 2 bases from J, the gap between germline ends came to 10 bases. The CDR3 runs 15 residues. CDR3 region: CASSLQGSTYNEQFF. The CDR3 nucleotides are TGCGCCAGCAGCTTGCAGGGGTCGACCTACAATGAGCAGTTCTTC.

The chain is built from TRBV5-1 and TRBJ2-5; the match to TRBD1 covers 9 bases. Germline CDR1 reads SGHRS; CDR2 reads YFSETQ. The CDR3 is 14 residues long. V shed 4 bases and J 3 bases; nucleotides not matched to a gene: 4. CDR3 in DNA: TGCGCCAGCAGCGCGCGGACAGGGGAAGAGACCCAGTACTTC. Protein product: CASSARTGEETQYF.

This rearrangement joins TRBV2 to TRBJ2-3; D possibly corresponds to TRBD1 (5 bases). The germline V gene has CDR1 SNHLY and CDR2 FYNNEI. V shed 2 bases and J shed 5 bases, with 20 bases lying between them. This CDR3 region has 17 residues. The CDR3 region has the DNA TGTGCCAGCAGTGAAAAGTTTCCTAGACAGACCAGAGATACGCAGTATTTT. Translated, it gives CASSEKFPRQTRDTQYF.

The chain links TRBV29-1 to TRBJ2-5; TRBD2 agrees at 11 bases. CDR1 is SQVTM, CDR2 ANQGSEA, per germline. The CDR3 has 13 residues. Losses at the gene ends were 6 bases for V and 4 bases for J; bases not matched to a gene: 4. Written as DNA, the CDR3 is TGCAGCGTAATGACTAGCGGGGCAGAGACCCAGTACTTC. Translated: CSVMTSGAETQYF.

The chain uses TRBV11-3 and TRBJ2-1, with D unresolved. The V and J ends lost 5 bases and 0 bases respectively, with 11 bases between them. There are 15 residues in the CDR3. Per germline, CDR1 SGHNT and CDR2 YENEEA. The DNA for the CDR3 is TGTGCCAGCAGCCCTCAGGCGAGCTCCTACAATGAGCAGTTCTTC. It encodes CASSPQASSYNEQFF.

A few counts support this clone. The V and J genes are TRBV4-3 and TRBJ2-3; tentatively, D is TRBD2 (5 bases). Trimming took off 4 bases at V and 2 bases at J, with 10 bases between the two ends. This CDR3 spans 14 amino acids. Germline lookup yields CDR1 LGHNA and CDR2 YSLEER. The DNA for the CDR3 is TGCGCCAGCAGCCCGGGGTTTCCCACAGATACGCAGTATTTT. This gives the protein CASSPGFPTDTQYF.

The V call is TRBV9, the J call TRBJ1-3, with 10 nucleotides matching TRBD1. The V segment lost 3 bases and the J segment 2 bases; nucleotides outside the gene matches: 2. The CDR3 runs 15 residues. CDR1 and CDR2 (germline): SGDLS, YYNGEE. This CDR3 is CASSAGQGAGNTIYF. CDR3 DNA: TGTGCCAGCAGCGCCGGACAGGGGGCTGGAAACACCATATATTTT.

The chain uses TRBV7-6 and TRBJ1-4; 8 bases agree with TRBD1. This CDR3 contains 16 residues. Germline CDR1 is SGHVS and CDR2 is FNYEAQ. With V trimmed by 5 bases and J by 8 bases, 13 bases remained unmatched. The CDR3 protein is CASSKPITGGREKLFF. CDR3 sequence (DNA): TGTGCCAGCAGCAAACCAATTACAGGGGGAAGAGAAAAACTGTTTTTT. The full variable domain, rest sourced from reference TRBV7-6 and TRBJ1-4, is GAGVSQSPRYKVTKRGQDVALRCDPISGHVSLYWYRQALGQGPEFLTYFNYEAQQDKSGLPNDRFSAERPEGSISTLTIQRTEQRDSAMYRCASSKPITGGREKLFFGSGTQLSVL.

The chain employs TRBV19 and TRBJ1-4; TRBD1 is a possible D gene (6 bases). The V end was cut by 9 bases, the J end by 8 bases, with 22 bases between. Germline V gene lookup returns CDR1 LNHDA and CDR2 SQIVND (reference sequence). The CDR3 contains 15 residues. For the CDR3, the DNA is TGTGCCAGCTCCCCGATGCGGGGGGCGGGCGAAAAACTGTTTTTT. Amino acid sequence: CASSPMRGAGEKLFF.

The CDR3 reads CASSSGQADAEAFF. The CDR3 bases are TGTGCCAGCAGCTCCGGACAGGCCGATGCTGAAGCTTTCTTT. The chain couples TRBV7-3 to TRBJ1-1; 7 nucleotides align to TRBD1. Trimming cost V 4 bases and J 6 bases; bases outside gene matches: 8. The germline CDR1 and CDR2 sequences are SGHTA and FQGTGA. CDR3 length: 14 amino acids.

The chain recombines TRBV19 with TRBJ1-5, with 7 bases lining up with TRBD1. V shed 5 bases and J 6 bases; nucleotides not matched to a gene: 4. This CDR3 has 13 amino acids. Germline CDR1 LNHDA, CDR2 SQIVND (reference sequence). The CDR3 DNA follows: TGTGCCAGTAGTCTCACAGGGGTTCAGCCCCAGCATTTT. Residues: CASSLTGVQPQHF.

The genes are TRBV7-9 and TRBJ2-3; perhaps TRBD1 as D (5 bases). Germline lookup yields CDR1 SEHNR and CDR2 FQNEAQ (reference sequence). Trimming cost V 5 bases and J 0 bases, with 12 bases left between them. This CDR3 has 15 residues. CDR3 sequence: CASSRQYSSTDTQYF. For the CDR3, the DNA is TGTGCCAGCAGCCGACAGTACTCTAGCACAGATACGCAGTATTTT.

The chain carries TRBV9 and TRBJ2-7; the match to TRBD2 covers 9 bases. This CDR3 is 15 amino acids long. V trimming: 0 bases; J trimming: 5 bases; junction bases outside the gene matches: 6. Germline V gene sequence: CDR1 SGDLS, CDR2 YYNGEE. CDR3 DNA: TGTGCCAGCAGCGTAGGGACTAGCGTAGGCCACGAGCAGTACTTC. This codes for CASSVGTSVGHEQYF.

The chain has TRBV27 and TRBJ1-5, with 10 positions matching TRBD1. The V gene's germline CDR1 is MNHEY and CDR2 SMNVEV (reference sequence). The CDR3 loop spans 14 amino acids. With 5 bases clipped from V and 7 bases from J, the junction kept 5 bases outside the gene matches. CDR3 protein: CASSTGQGYQPQHF. The CDR3 coding sequence is TGTGCCAGCAGTACGGGACAGGGGTACCAGCCCCAGCATTTT.

V usage is TRBV25-1 and J usage is TRBJ1-1; tentative D call: TRBD1 (6 bases). Trimming removed 6 bases at V and 1 base at J, with 12 bases between. Germline V gives CDR1 MGHDK, CDR2 SYGVNS. This CDR3 has 14 amino acids. CDR3 DNA: TGTGCCAGCAGAGGGGGTTTGTCGAACACTGAAGCTTTCTTT. Translated, it gives CASRGGLSNTEAFF.